This T cell receptor beta chain was identified during a study of T cells in localized non-small cell lung cancer. Study observations and caveats: As only one tumor region underwent sequencing, heterogeneity remains possible.

The table came from immunoSEQ multiplex PCR; TCRdb's copy has only in-frame clones and leaves some out. The table includes 45,000 to 60,000 clones, around 87% detected once. This clone was seen only once. Its matching antigen is unknown. Looked up from germline, CDR1 is ENHRY and CDR2 is SYGVKD. V lost 4 bases and J lost 3, with 15 bases in between. The CDR3 contains 15 residues. This receptor was obtained from a man aged 40 to 70 with stage II lung adenocarcinoma. The chain links TRBV10-3 to TRBJ1-1, with D uncertain. Sequencing was performed on PBMCs, taken before any cancer treatment. The CDR3 is CAISAEAGRDTEAFF. The CDR3 nucleotides read TGTGCCATCAGTGCGGAGGCAGGTCGGGACACTGAAGCTTTCTTT.